The 18 T cell receptor beta chains below were found in one sample sequenced in a study of blood T cell repertoires in COVID-19. Some clones are missing from TCRdb's copy, which holds only in-frame ones; the method was immunoSEQ multiplex PCR. The data contain about 140,000 clones, roughly 84% of them singletons. The sample was peripheral blood. Source of these receptors: a human donor with acute or convalescent COVID-19. The donor label of this sample is uncertain.

The genes are TRBV6-5 and TRBJ1-2; 9 bases line up with TRBD1. Trimming removed 1 base from V and 7 bases from J; junction bases left unmatched: 7. Germline CDR1 is MNHEY and CDR2 is SVGAGI. The CDR3 sequence is 15 residues long. CDR3 nucleotide sequence: TGTGCCAGCAGTTACTGGGGACAGGGAGAATCTGGCTACACCTTC. Its protein is CASSYWGQGESGYTF.

The genes are TRBV7-6 and TRBJ2-2; 7 bases match TRBD1. The CDR3 has 18 amino acids. The junction had 16 bases not matched to a gene; V was cut back by 7 bases and J by 2 bases. The germline V gene has CDR1 SGHVS and CDR2 FNYEAQ. DNA for the CDR3: TGTGCCAGCACAGCTCAGCTTTTCGGGGACAGCAACACCGGGGAGCTGTTTTTT. It yields the protein CASTAQLFGDSNTGELFF.

The chain couples TRBV24-1 to TRBJ2-2; D is unclear. CDR3 length: 13 residues. V was shortened by 7 bases and J by 1 base, with 6 bases between the two germline ends. Per the germline V gene, CDR1 is KGHDR and CDR2 is SFDVKD. Here the CDR3 reads CATSLMNTGELFF. The CDR3 DNA reads TGTGCCACCAGCCTAATGAACACCGGGGAGCTGTTTTTT.

V usage is TRBV5-1 and J usage is TRBJ2-4; D may be TRBD1 (5 bases). Trimming cost V 0 bases and J 1 base, with 11 bases left between them. Germline values: CDR1 SGHRS, CDR2 YFSETQ. The CDR3 is 16 amino acids. Written as DNA, the CDR3 is TGCGCCAGCAGCTTGGAAAGGGGTGGGGCCAAAAACATTCAGTACTTC. Translated, it gives CASSLERGGAKNIQYF.

The chain couples TRBV9 to TRBJ2-2; TRBD2 matches at 7 bases. This CDR3 region has 16 residues. Germline lookup yields CDR1 SGDLS and CDR2 YYNGEE. The V segment lost 0 bases and the J segment 0 bases; nucleotides outside the gene matches: 2. The chain's CDR3 is CASSVGAGANTGELFF. The CDR3 nucleotides read TGTGCCAGCAGCGTAGGGGCGGGGGCGAACACCGGGGAGCTGTTTTTT.

The rearrangement joins TRBV6-6 to TRBJ2-1; possible D gene TRBD2, 5 bases. V was clipped by 0 bases and J by 3 bases, with 6 bases between them. This CDR3 is 14 amino acids long. CDR1 and CDR2 (germline): MNHNY, SVGAGI (reference sequence). The CDR3 DNA reads as TGTGCCAGCAGTTACTCGAGGGTCTACAATGAGCAGTTCTTC. This encodes CASSYSRVYNEQFF.

This rearrangement joins TRBV27 to TRBJ1-1; perhaps TRBD1 as D (5 bases). Trimming shortened V by 6 bases and J by 1 base, and 9 bases separated the two germline ends. The V gene's germline CDR1 is MNHEY and CDR2 SMNVEV (reference sequence). The CDR3 totals 13 residues. The CDR3 DNA follows: TGTGCCAGCAGCGTGGACAAGAACACTGAAGCTTTCTTT. This translates into CASSVDKNTEAFF.

The chain links TRBV11-2 to TRBJ1-2; 7 nucleotides line up with TRBD1. The V gene's germline CDR1 is SGHAT and CDR2 FQNNGV. This CDR3 is built from 14 residues. V was pared by 2 bases and J by 7 bases, with 7 bases of the junction left unmatched. This CDR3 is CASSLPDRVGGYTF. In DNA form, the CDR3 reads TGTGCCAGCAGCTTACCCGACAGGGTAGGTGGCTACACCTTC. Combining the CDR3 with reference TRBV11-2 and TRBJ1-2 gives the whole variable domain EAGVAQSPRYKIIEKRQSVAFWCNPISGHATLYWYQQILGQGPKLLIQFQNNGVVDDSQLPKDRFSAERLKGVDSTLKIQPAKLEDSAVYLCASSLPDRVGGYTFGSGTRLTVV.

This clone was seen once. J is TRBJ2-7 and V is TRBV10-3, with D maybe TRBD1 (6 bases). V lost 3 bases to trimming and J lost 3 bases, with 9 bases between them. Germline CDR1 reads ENHRY; CDR2 reads SYGVKD. This CDR3 spans 13 amino acids. Written as DNA, the CDR3 is TGTGCCATCAGTGAACGACAGGACTACGAGCAGTACTTC. It translates to CAISERQDYEQYF.

The sample holds a few counts of this clone. The V gene is TRBV15, the J gene TRBJ2-1; D possibly corresponds to TRBD1 (5 bases). The CDR3 loop spans 16 amino acids. Germline values: CDR1 LNHNV, CDR2 YYDKDF (reference sequence). V was shortened by 0 bases and J by 3 bases, with 12 bases between the two germline ends. The CDR3 protein is CATSRDHRQGYNEQFF. As DNA, the CDR3 is TGTGCCACCAGCAGAGATCATAGGCAGGGCTACAATGAGCAGTTCTTC.

This chain connects TRBV27 to TRBJ1-2; D possibly corresponds to TRBD1 (6 bases). This CDR3 is 16 amino acids long. The V gene lost 6 bases and the J gene lost 1 base, with 18 bases spanning the gap. Germline V gene data show CDR1 as MNHEY and CDR2 as SMNVEV (reference sequence). For the CDR3, the DNA is TGTGCCAGCAGCCACGAAAGGACAGTCTTTAACTATGGCTACACCTTC. This sequence encodes CASSHERTVFNYGYTF.

The chain uses TRBV7-9 and TRBJ1-4; TRBD1 matches at 7 bases. Germline CDR1 is SEHNR and CDR2 is FQNEAQ (reference sequence). Trimming at V came to 4 bases and at J to 7 bases, leaving 12 bases not matched to a gene. There are 16 residues in the CDR3. CDR3 amino acids: CASSYKAYQGGEKLFF. The CDR3 DNA reads TGTGCCAGCAGCTACAAAGCATATCAGGGGGGTGAAAAACTGTTTTTT.

The chain uses TRBV4-2 and TRBJ1-6, with D perhaps matching TRBD1 (5 bases). CDR1 is LGHNA, CDR2 YNFKEQ, per germline. Trimming stripped 4 bases from V and 9 bases from J, with 7 bases between. This CDR3 region has 12 residues. CDR3 in DNA: TGTGCCAGCAGCCCGGGGGGTTCACCCCTCCACTTT. Amino acid sequence: CASSPGGSPLHF.

This CDR3 is CASSIDGPSGGPTGELFF. The CDR3 nucleotides read TGTGCCAGTAGTATAGATGGTCCTAGCGGGGGTCCAACCGGGGAGCTGTTTTTT. The J gene is TRBJ2-2, the V gene TRBV19, with 10 bases that match TRBD2. Germline V gene lookup returns CDR1 LNHDA and CDR2 SQIVND (reference sequence). J gave up 5 bases and V 0 bases, and 9 bases lay outside the gene matches. The length of the CDR3 is 18 residues.

The chain links TRBV6-4 to TRBJ1-1; D gene ambiguous. This CDR3 has 14 amino acids. Trimming cost V 5 bases and J 0 bases, with 10 bases left between them. Germline V gives CDR1 MRHNA, CDR2 SNTAGT. The CDR3 is CASSRDWMNTEAFF. In DNA form, the CDR3 reads TGTGCCAGCAGTAGAGACTGGATGAACACTGAAGCTTTCTTT.

This chain uses TRBV6-5 with TRBJ2-7; 7 positions match TRBD2. This CDR3 has 13 residues. In germline, CDR1 is MNHEY, CDR2 SVGAGI. V was clipped by 2 bases and J by 5 bases; unmatched bases: 3. The CDR3 DNA is TGTGCCAGCAGTTACCCAACTAGCGACGAGCAGTACTTC. Translating gives CASSYPTSDEQYF.

The chain's CDR3 is CASSEWGSGRNTGELFF. As DNA, the CDR3 is TGTGCCAGCAGTGAATGGGGTAGCGGGAGGAACACCGGGGAGCTGTTTTTT. The rearrangement links TRBV25-1 to TRBJ2-2; 9 nucleotides match TRBD2. This CDR3 contains 17 residues. Germline V gene sequence: CDR1 MGHDK, CDR2 SYGVNS. V lost 1 base and J lost 1; bases outside the gene matches: 4. The full variable domain, its missing parts supplied by reference TRBV25-1 and TRBJ2-2, is EADIYQTPRYLVIGTGKKITLECSQTMGHDKMYWYQQDPGMELHLIHYSYGVNSTEKGDLSSESTVSRIRTEHFPLTLESARPSHTSQYLCASSEWGSGRNTGELFFGEGSRLTVL.

V gene TRBV20-1 combines with J gene TRBJ2-3, with TRBD2 as a possible D gene (6 bases). Per germline, CDR1 DFQATT and CDR2 SNEGSKA (reference sequence). The CDR3 sequence is 10 residues long. V was cut by 5 bases and J by 10 bases, with 10 bases left in between. This chain's CDR3 is CSAGTFPQYF. The CDR3 coding sequence is TGCAGTGCTGGGACTTTTCCGCAGTATTTT.